Each of the 21 T cell receptor beta chains below was sequenced from the same sample in a study of T cells after yellow fever vaccination (dated by TCRdb to the late 2010s). The sample's treatment or condition, from its label and the paper: live attenuated yellow fever vaccine strain. The library was prepared using 5' RACE. For sequencing, an Illumina HiSeq 2500 was employed. TCRdb trimmed public reads at Q25 via fastp, called clones via MiXCR and kept in-frame beta chains. Rows are combined by CDR3 protein, so each entry shows the most common genes and DNA. Counted in this sample were over 300,000 distinct CDR3 sequences; about 6.6% of them appeared once. 15% to 20% of the sample is in the top ten clones. Specimen: PBMCs, collected around 45 days after the first yellow fever vaccination. These TCRs come from a man between 18 and 29 years old who received the YFV17D yellow fever vaccine.

This clonotype came up a few times. This rearrangement joins TRBV20-1 to TRBJ2-7; 9 bases are a match to TRBD1. Germline CDR1 and CDR2: DFQATT and SNEGSKA (reference sequence). CDR3 length equals 15 residues. V dropped 0 bases and J dropped 6; count of bases not matched to a gene: 9. CDR3 sequence (DNA): TGCAGTGCTAGAGATACGAGGAACAGGGGGCGCGAGCAGTACTTC. Translated, it gives CSARDTRNRGREQYF.

The chain has TRBV5-1 and TRBJ1-2; 10 bases align to TRBD1. Germline loops: CDR1 SGHRS, CDR2 YFSETQ. Trimming removed 6 bases from V and 7 bases from J; junction bases left unmatched: 9. The CDR3 length is 14 residues. CDR3: CASTPDRGVFGYTF. CDR3 DNA: TGCGCCAGCACCCCGGACAGGGGGGTTTTTGGCTACACCTTC.

V usage is TRBV7-2 and J usage is TRBJ1-2, with D maybe TRBD1 (6 bases). The CDR3 totals 17 residues. CDR1 and CDR2 from the germline V gene are SGHTA and FQGNSA. Trimming stripped 4 bases from V and 3 bases from J, with 21 bases between. CDR3 coding DNA: TGTGCCAGCAGCTACCAACAGGGAGGCAGTAGCGACTATGGCTACACCTTC. This sequence encodes CASSYQQGGSSDYGYTF.

This clonotype has ten or more counts. The genes are TRBV29-1 and TRBJ2-3; no clear D gene. Per the germline V gene, CDR1 is SQVTM and CDR2 is ANQGSEA. V dropped 7 bases and J dropped 4 bases, with 12 bases sitting between them. The CDR3 runs to 12 residues. The CDR3 reads CSADFRSDTQYF. CDR3 bases: TGCAGCGCAGATTTCAGGTCAGATACGCAGTATTTT.

This clonotype was observed many times. The rearrangement uses TRBV9 and TRBJ2-7; D tentatively reads TRBD1 or TRBD2 (5 bases each). V dropped 7 bases and J dropped 7 bases, with 15 bases sitting between them. The length of the CDR3 is 12 residues. Per germline, CDR1 SGDLS and CDR2 YYNGEE. The CDR3 nucleotides are TGTGCCAGCGAGGGGCCGTTGGGAGAGCAGTACTTC. Its translation: CASEGPLGEQYF.

The genes are TRBV20-1 and TRBJ1-1, with no clear D. The germline gives CDR1 DFQATT, CDR2 SNEGSKA (reference sequence). V was pared by 1 base and J by 1 base, with 7 bases between. The CDR3 has 13 residues. In DNA form, the CDR3 reads TGCAGTGCTAGAGCATCAGGGAACACTGAAGCTTTCTTT. This encodes CSARASGNTEAFF.

The chain couples TRBV9 to TRBJ2-2; D remains unclear. This CDR3 comprises 15 residues. Trimming took off 0 bases at V and 6 bases at J, with 12 bases between the two ends. The V gene's germline CDR1 is SGDLS and CDR2 YYNGEE. Here the CDR3 reads CASSVAPGLAGELFF. In nucleotides, the CDR3 is TGTGCCAGCAGCGTAGCTCCTGGGTTGGCCGGGGAGCTGTTTTTT.

The chain employs TRBV27 and TRBJ2-4, with D possibly matching TRBD2 (7 bases). In germline, CDR1 is MNHEY, CDR2 SMNVEV (reference sequence). CDR3 length: 14 residues. V gave up 6 bases and J gave up 7 bases, with 16 bases separating them. Here the CDR3 reads CASRGRGAGNIQYF. CDR3 nucleotide sequence: TGTGCCAGCAGGGGTCGGGGGGCAGGGAACATTCAGTACTTC.

Only a few counts were recorded for this clonotype. The J gene is TRBJ1-2, the V gene TRBV4-1, with D possibly matching TRBD1 (5 bases). V was pared by 6 bases and J by 4 bases, with 15 bases between. This CDR3 spans 14 amino acids. The V gene's germline CDR1 is MGHRA and CDR2 YSYEKL. DNA for the CDR3: TGCGCCAGCAGTCCGGCGGGGGACCTCTATGGCTACACCTTC. Protein: CASSPAGDLYGYTF.

This clonotype was recorded many times. The chain combines TRBV6-1 with TRBJ1-5, with TRBD1 matching 8 bases. The CDR3 is 14 amino acids. Trimming took 6 bases from V and 4 from J; bases not matched to a gene: 5. Germline values: CDR1 MNHNS, CDR2 SASEGT. CDR3 in amino acids: CASRVQGANQPQHF. The DNA of the CDR3 is TGTGCCAGCAGGGTTCAGGGGGCGAATCAGCCCCAGCATTTT.

A few counts support this clonotype. The chain uses TRBV24-1 and TRBJ2-5; D ambiguous. The germline V gene encodes CDR1 KGHDR and CDR2 SFDVKD. This CDR3 is built from 13 residues. The ends were cut back, 3 bases at V and 5 bases at J, with 9 bases in the middle. CDR3 residues: CATSDAAVETQYF. The CDR3 DNA reads TGTGCCACCAGTGATGCGGCCGTTGAGACCCAGTACTTC.

This clonotype showed up just a few times. The V gene is TRBV7-9, the J gene TRBJ1-1, with D unresolved. Germline V lookup: CDR1 SEHNR, CDR2 FQNEAQ (reference sequence). CDR3 length: 13 residues. V was trimmed by 4 bases and J by 8 bases, leaving 14 bases between them. The DNA for the CDR3 is TGTGCCAGCAGCTCCTCACCGGTAACAGAAGCTTTCTTT. This codes for CASSSSPVTEAFF.

The chain joins TRBV4-3 to TRBJ2-7; unclear D gene. Germline CDR1 and CDR2: LGHNA and YSLEER. V gave up 2 bases and J gave up 5 bases, with 10 bases separating them. CDR3 length: 13 residues. The DNA for the CDR3 is TGCGCCAGCAGCCAATTTTTGGGAAACGAGCAGTACGTC. It encodes CASSQFLGNEQYV.

This clonotype was seen more than once but under ten times. The chain joins TRBV29-1 to TRBJ2-2; TRBD1 aligns across 7 bases. The J segment lost 0 bases and the V segment lost 5 bases, leaving 3 bases of the junction unmatched. Germline CDR1 and CDR2: SQVTM and ANQGSEA. The CDR3 runs 14 residues. As DNA, the CDR3 is TGCAGCGTTCGTCAGGGGGCGAACACCGGGGAGCTGTTTTTT. Protein product: CSVRQGANTGELFF.

This clonotype was detected only a few times. The J gene is TRBJ1-2, the V gene TRBV7-9, with a tentative D call TRBD1 (5 bases). The CDR3 is 13 amino acids. V was shortened by 8 bases and J by 3 bases, with 13 bases between the two germline ends. Germline V lookup: CDR1 SEHNR, CDR2 FQNEAQ (reference sequence). For the CDR3, the DNA is TGTGCCAGCGGCCAGGCGGGGGACTATGGCTACACCTTC. Amino acids: CASGQAGDYGYTF.

V is TRBV7-9 and J is TRBJ1-2; D not resolved. Trimming took off 10 bases at V and 8 bases at J, with 11 bases between the two ends. CDR1 SEHNR and CDR2 FQNEAQ come from the germline V gene (reference sequence). There are 10 residues in the CDR3. CDR3 sequence reads: CATLGRGYTF. The DNA of the CDR3 is TGTGCCACTCTCGGGAGAGGCTACACCTTC.

In its sample, this clonotype was seen many times. This sequence joins TRBV5-5 and TRBJ1-4; D remains unclear. The CDR3 consists of 14 residues. The V end lost 1 base, the J end lost 3 bases, and 7 bases lay between the germline ends. Germline assignment: CDR1 SGHKS and CDR2 YYEKEE (reference sequence). For the CDR3, the DNA is TGTGCCAGCAGCTTGACGGGGTCTAATGAAAAACTGTTTTTT. It codes for CASSLTGSNEKLFF.

This clonotype was seen more than once but under ten times. The rearrangement links TRBV4-1 to TRBJ2-1; D gene unclear. The CDR3 sequence is 12 residues long. Germline lookup yields CDR1 MGHRA and CDR2 YSYEKL. Trimming cost V 0 bases and J 8 bases, with 5 bases left between them. The CDR3 nucleotides read TGCGCCAGCAGCCAAGAGGGCTATGAGCAGTTCTTC. The encoded protein is CASSQEGYEQFF.

This clonotype showed up just a few times. CDR3 nucleotides: TGTGCCAGTAGTATAGGTACCGGAGATTACGAGCAGTACTTC. Translation: CASSIGTGDYEQYF. The V call is TRBV19, the J call TRBJ2-7; D unresolved. V lost 1 base, J lost 4 bases, and 11 bases lay in between. The CDR3 has 14 amino acids. Germline V lookup: CDR1 LNHDA, CDR2 SQIVND (reference sequence).

This clonotype turned up a few times. The V call is TRBV5-1, the J call TRBJ2-7, with a weak D call TRBD2 (5 bases). Looked up from germline, CDR1 is SGHRS and CDR2 is YFSETQ. V was clipped by 3 bases and J by 5 bases, with 12 bases between them. The CDR3 has 13 amino acids. The CDR3 nucleotides are TGCGCCAGCAGCTGGGGAGAGGAGGACGAGCAGTACTTC. Translated: CASSWGEEDEQYF. Using reference TRBV5-1 and TRBJ2-7 for the parts outside the CDR3, the full variable domain is KAGVTQTPRYLIKTRGQQVTLSCSPISGHRSVSWYQQTPGQGLQFLFEYFSETQRNKGNFPGRFSGRQFSNSRSEMNVSTLELGDSALYLCASSWGEEDEQYFGPGTRLTVT.

This clonotype was detected ten times or more. The chain is built from TRBV12-3 or TRBV12-4 and TRBJ2-4, with D unclear. The CDR3 consists of 14 residues. V was pared by 7 bases and J by 5 bases, with 15 bases between. The CDR3 bases are TGTGCCAGCACCACTCCTGAGAGCCAAAACATTCAGTACTTC. It translates to CASTTPESQNIQYF.